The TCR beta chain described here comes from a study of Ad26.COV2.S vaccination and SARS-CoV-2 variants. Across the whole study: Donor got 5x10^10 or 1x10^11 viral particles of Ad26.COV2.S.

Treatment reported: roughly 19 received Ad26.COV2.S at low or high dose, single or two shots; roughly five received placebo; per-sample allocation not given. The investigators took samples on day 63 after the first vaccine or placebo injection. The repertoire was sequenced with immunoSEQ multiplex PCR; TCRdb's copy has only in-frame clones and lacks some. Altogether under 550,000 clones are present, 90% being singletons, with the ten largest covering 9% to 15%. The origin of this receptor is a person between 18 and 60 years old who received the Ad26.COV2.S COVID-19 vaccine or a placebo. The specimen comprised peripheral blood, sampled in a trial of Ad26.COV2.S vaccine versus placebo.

The CDR3 region has the DNA TGTGCCAGCAGCCTGACACAGGGGACGGGGGAGCAGTACTTC. This encodes CASSLTQGTGEQYF. This rearrangement joins TRBV5-4 to TRBJ2-7, with TRBD1 matching over 7 bases. CDR1 and CDR2 from the germline V gene are SGHNT and YYREEE (reference sequence). This CDR3 is 14 amino acids long. Trimming removed 4 bases from V and 7 bases from J; junction bases left unmatched: 11.